These 30 T cell receptor beta chains originate from one sample sequenced in a study of blood T cell repertoires in COVID-19 (dated by TCRdb to the early 2020s). Library preparation employed the immunoSEQ multiplex PCR assay. The clones in this table, taken by TCRdb from immuneACCESS, are in-frame only. Not every clone is retained; where verified, under half of the shortfall comes from an unresolved V gene, and the cause of the rest is unknown. The sample table lists about 110,000 clones, about 87% of them with a count of one. About 6.6% of the sample belongs to the ten largest clones. The sequencing input was peripheral blood. The receptors originated from a woman aged 50 to 65 with acute or convalescent COVID-19.

This chain connects TRBV5-1 to TRBJ1-1; D gene uncertain. The CDR3 consists of 13 residues. The ends were cut back, 2 bases at V and 3 bases at J, with 8 bases in the middle. Germline V gene sequence: CDR1 SGHRS, CDR2 YFSETQ. CDR3 loop: CASSFYGDTEAFF. CDR3 DNA: TGCGCCAGCAGCTTCTATGGTGACACTGAAGCTTTCTTT.

The chain links TRBV5-6 to TRBJ1-2, with D perhaps matching TRBD1 (5 bases). There are 17 residues in the CDR3. Trimming took 4 bases from V and 0 from J, leaving 19 bases between them. Germline CDR1 SGHDT, CDR2 YYEEEE. As DNA, the CDR3 is TGTGCCAGCAGCGCCCCGATTCAGGGAAAAGCTAACTATGGCTACACCTTC. Its protein product is CASSAPIQGKANYGYTF.

The count of this clone is one. This sequence joins TRBV21-1 and TRBJ2-7; TRBD1 is taken as the D call from the table, unchecked against the DNA. TRBV21-1 constitutes a pseudogene. The CDR3 runs 15 residues. The CDR3 protein is CASSKTGTTTYEQYF. CDR3 sequence (DNA): TGTGCCAGCAGCAAAACCGGGACAACCACCTACGAGCAGTACTTC.

This clone appeared a few times. The V and J genes are TRBV6-5 and TRBJ1-5; tentatively, D is TRBD1 (6 bases). The CDR3 length is 13 residues. Deletions cut 11 bases from V and 3 bases from J, with 14 bases between. The germline V gene has CDR1 MNHEY and CDR2 SVGAGI. This CDR3 is CAGGRQFNQPQHF. The CDR3 nucleotides read TGTGCCGGGGGCCGACAGTTCAATCAGCCCCAGCATTTT.

V is TRBV3-1 (or the pseudogene TRBV3-2) and J is TRBJ1-2, with unresolved D. Germline CDR1 and CDR2: LGHDT and YNNKEL (reference sequence). V lost 0 bases and J lost 8, with 10 bases in between. The CDR3 length is 13 residues. CDR3 bases: TGTGCCAGCAGCCAAGATGAGACTTCCGGCTACACCTTC. As protein: CASSQDETSGYTF.

The V call is TRBV6-5, the J call TRBJ1-6; TRBD1 matches 8 bases. The V segment lost 6 bases and the J segment 8 bases; nucleotides outside the gene matches: 6. This CDR3 has 14 amino acids. The V gene's germline CDR1 is MNHEY and CDR2 SVGAGI. The CDR3 loop is CASRGTGPYSPLHF. DNA for the CDR3: TGTGCCAGCAGAGGGACAGGACCCTATTCACCCCTCCACTTT.

This clone was seen a handful of times. The chain employs TRBV9 and TRBJ1-2, with D hard to call. CDR1 and CDR2 from the germline V gene are SGDLS and YYNGEE. V was cut by 4 bases and J by 0 bases, with 16 bases left in between. The CDR3 totals 16 residues. CDR3 loop: CASSPWALSANYGYTF. The CDR3 nucleotides read TGTGCCAGCAGCCCCTGGGCCCTGTCAGCTAACTATGGCTACACCTTC.

This chain links TRBV6-5 with TRBJ2-1; 7 bases are a match to TRBD1. CDR1 is MNHEY, CDR2 SVGAGI, per germline. This CDR3 is built from 14 residues. Trimming removed 8 bases from V and 5 bases from J; junction bases left unmatched: 9. The CDR3 DNA is TGTGCCAGCGTCCCACAGGGGCACCACAATGAGCAGTTCTTC. Amino acids: CASVPQGHHNEQFF.

The chain recombines TRBV10-3 with TRBJ1-1, with 9 bases that match TRBD1. The CDR3 extends over 13 amino acids. Germline values: CDR1 ENHRY, CDR2 SYGVKD. Trimming cost V 6 bases and J 4 bases; bases outside gene matches: 3. CDR3 loop: CAISEQGATEAFF. Written as DNA, the CDR3 is TGTGCCATCAGCGAACAGGGGGCCACTGAAGCTTTCTTT.

The chain uses TRBV28 and TRBJ1-2, with 9 bases that match TRBD1. Trimming cost V 3 bases and J 5 bases; bases outside gene matches: 13. The length of the CDR3 is 17 residues. Germline lookup yields CDR1 MDHEN and CDR2 SYDVKM. The CDR3: CASSFPGNLGQGYGYTF. The CDR3 coding sequence is TGTGCCAGCAGTTTCCCTGGCAATTTGGGACAGGGATATGGCTACACCTTC.

The chain links TRBV30 to TRBJ2-7; TRBD2 matches 10 bases. Germline lookup yields CDR1 GTSNPN and CDR2 SVGIG (reference sequence). This CDR3 spans 14 amino acids. Unmatched junction bases numbered 6, after V lost 5 bases and J lost 2 bases. CDR3 in DNA: TGTGCCTGGGGATCTAGCGGGGGCCCCTACGAGCAGTACTTC. It codes for CAWGSSGGPYEQYF.

The J gene is TRBJ1-2, the V gene TRBV25-1; 7 bases map to TRBD1. Germline V gene lookup returns CDR1 MGHDK and CDR2 SYGVNS. This CDR3 comprises 13 residues. The J segment lost 4 bases and the V segment lost 6 bases, leaving 5 bases of the junction unmatched. The CDR3, as DNA: TGTGCCAGCAGAAGACAGGGCCCCTATGGCTACACCTTC. This gives the protein CASRRQGPYGYTF.

This chain's CDR3 is CASSGTGASSYNSPLHF. CDR3 DNA sequence: TGTGCCAGCAGTGGGACAGGGGCTAGCTCCTATAATTCACCCCTCCACTTT. V and J are TRBV6-1 and TRBJ1-6, with 9 nucleotides matching TRBD1. CDR1 is MNHNS and CDR2 is SASEGT in the germline V gene. With V trimmed by 4 bases and J by 0 bases, 4 bases remained unmatched. There are 17 residues in the CDR3.

The V and J genes are TRBV27 and TRBJ1-5, with TRBD1 matching over 8 bases. Unmatched junction bases numbered 5, after V lost 3 bases and J lost 7 bases. CDR1 and CDR2 from the germline V gene are MNHEY and SMNVEV (reference sequence). The CDR3 consists of 14 residues. The CDR3 region is CASSLQGANQPQHF. CDR3 nucleotide sequence: TGTGCCAGCAGTTTGCAGGGGGCGAACCAGCCCCAGCATTTT.

The genes are TRBV29-1 and TRBJ1-1, with 8 nucleotides matching TRBD1. Germline trimming cut 7 bases from V and 4 bases from J; bases unmatched to any gene: 8. The V gene's germline CDR1 is SQVTM and CDR2 ANQGSEA. The CDR3 runs to 13 residues. As DNA, the CDR3 is TGCAGCGGCGCGGACAGGGCGATCACTGAAGCTTTCTTT. Its protein product is CSGADRAITEAFF.

The gene calls are TRBV10-1 and TRBJ1-2, with unresolved D. CDR1 is WNHNN and CDR2 is SYGVQD in the germline V gene (reference sequence). Deletions cut 4 bases from V and 2 bases from J, with 8 bases between. The CDR3 totals 13 residues. The CDR3 sequence: CASSAGKNYGYTF. As DNA, the CDR3 is TGCGCCAGCAGTGCCGGGAAGAACTATGGCTACACCTTC.

This clone was seen only a few times. The genes are TRBV7-8 and TRBJ1-2; D ambiguous. The CDR3 is 15 amino acids. Germline loops: CDR1 SGHVS, CDR2 FQNEAQ. With 4 bases removed from V and 4 bases from J, the gap between germline ends came to 16 bases. CDR3 bases: TGTGCCAGCAGCTCGTCCCGGGTGACGATCTATGGCTACACCTTC. Translation gives CASSSSRVTIYGYTF.

This chain uses TRBV19 with TRBJ1-1, with 8 positions matching TRBD1. Germline lookup yields CDR1 LNHDA and CDR2 SQIVND (reference sequence). This CDR3 region has 14 residues. The V and J ends lost 5 bases and 4 bases, in that order; junction bases with no gene match: 6. The DNA of the CDR3 is TGTGCCAGTAGTTCGGGACAGGACCCCACTGAAGCTTTCTTT. It specifies CASSSGQDPTEAFF.

This clone was seen once. The V and J genes are TRBV5-1 and TRBJ2-3; D may be TRBD1 (7 bases). CDR1 is SGHRS and CDR2 is YFSETQ in the germline V gene. V was shortened by 3 bases and J by 4 bases, with 12 bases between the two germline ends. This CDR3 contains 14 residues. CDR3 DNA sequence: TGCGCCAGCAGCTGGACTACAGGGGCAGATACGCAGTATTTT. Translation: CASSWTTGADTQYF.

The chain uses TRBV5-1 and TRBJ2-3; the D gene is possibly TRBD1 (6 bases). Trimming shortened V by 2 bases and J by 4 bases, and 11 bases separated the two germline ends. The CDR3 extends over 14 amino acids. From germline, CDR1 is SGHRS and CDR2 YFSETQ. The DNA for the CDR3 is TGCGCCAGCAGCTTTGGGCCAGGGGCAGATACGCAGTATTTT. Its protein is CASSFGPGADTQYF. The full variable domain, rest sourced from reference TRBV5-1 and TRBJ2-3, is KAGVTQTPRYLIKTRGQQVTLSCSPISGHRSVSWYQQTPGQGLQFLFEYFSETQRNKGNFPGRFSGRQFSNSRSEMNVSTLELGDSALYLCASSFGPGADTQYFGPGTRLTVL.

The rearrangement links TRBV5-4 to TRBJ2-5; 9 nucleotides agree with TRBD1. Germline V gene data show CDR1 as SGHNT and CDR2 as YYREEE (reference sequence). The CDR3 runs to 18 residues. J lost 1 base, V lost 4 bases, and 14 bases had no gene match. CDR3 protein: CASSPSRDRDPSQETQYF. CDR3 nucleotides: TGTGCCAGCAGCCCGTCAAGGGACAGGGACCCGTCCCAAGAGACCCAGTACTTC.

The chain uses TRBV12-5 and TRBJ1-3, with a weak D call TRBD1 (5 bases). The ends were cut back, 5 bases at V and 2 bases at J, with 13 bases in the middle. The CDR3 consists of 15 residues. Germline CDR1 LGHNT, CDR2 FRNRAP. The CDR3 DNA reads TGTGCTAGTGGTCCCTTGGGGGGGGCTGGAAACACCATATATTTT. Translation: CASGPLGGAGNTIYF.

The CDR3 DNA reads TGTGCCAGCTCACCACCCGGTGTAGGGGCTGACACTGAAGCTTTCTTT. Its translation: CASSPPGVGADTEAFF. The chain carries TRBV18 and TRBJ1-1; D possibly corresponds to TRBD1 (5 bases). In germline, CDR1 is KGHSH, CDR2 LQKENI. The CDR3 contains 16 residues. Trimming took 0 bases from V and 3 from J, leaving 14 bases between them.

Only one count was recorded for this clone. V gene TRBV7-9 combines with J gene TRBJ1-3; D is uncertain. Trimming cost V 1 base and J 0 bases, with 4 bases left between them. Germline V gene data show CDR1 as SEHNR and CDR2 as FQNEAQ (reference sequence). The CDR3 has 14 amino acids. CDR3 DNA: TGTGCCAGCAGCTTAGATCGCTCTGGAAACACCATATATTTT. This encodes CASSLDRSGNTIYF.

This chain uses TRBV7-9 with TRBJ1-6; D call uncertain. V was cut by 5 bases and J by 0 bases, with 14 bases left in between. The CDR3 extends over 17 amino acids. Germline CDR1 reads SEHNR; CDR2 reads FQNEAQ (reference sequence). The CDR3 spells CASSRGRVPSYNSPLHF. The DNA for the CDR3 is TGTGCCAGCAGCCGCGGGCGGGTGCCCTCCTATAATTCACCCCTCCACTTT.

The chain employs TRBV11-2 and TRBJ2-1, with TRBD2 identical over 8 bases. The CDR3 extends over 15 amino acids. V trimming: 3 bases; J trimming: 6 bases; junction bases outside the gene matches: 7. Germline V gene data show CDR1 as SGHAT and CDR2 as FQNNGV. CDR3 sequence: CASSLGGTSSNEQFF. The CDR3 DNA sequence: TGTGCCAGCAGCTTGGGGGGGACTAGTTCCAATGAGCAGTTCTTC.

This clone was picked up one time. The chain combines TRBV10-3 with TRBJ1-2, with D possibly matching TRBD1 (5 bases). Germline-derived CDR1 and CDR2 are ENHRY and SYGVKD. This CDR3 region has 15 residues. The V end lost 0 bases, the J end lost 6 bases, and 14 bases lay between the germline ends. Written as DNA, the CDR3 is TGTGCCATCAGTGAGTCGGGGCGGGAATCTAATGGCTACACCTTC. Protein: CAISESGRESNGYTF.

The chain couples TRBV10-3 to TRBJ1-6, with 8 nucleotides matching TRBD1. This CDR3 is built from 14 residues. Germline-derived CDR1 and CDR2 are ENHRY and SYGVKD. With V trimmed by 7 bases and J by 6 bases, 5 bases remained unmatched. Here the CDR3 reads CAITLDRANSPLHF. The CDR3 DNA reads TGTGCCATCACCCTGGACAGGGCTAATTCACCCCTCCACTTT.

The chain combines TRBV19 with TRBJ2-2, with D maybe TRBD2 (5 bases). V lost 5 bases and J lost 4, with 17 bases in between. The germline V gene has CDR1 LNHDA and CDR2 SQIVND (reference sequence). CDR3 length equals 16 residues. The CDR3 nucleotides are TGTGCCAGTAGTGTAGGTGGAGGTCGTTTCACCGGGGAGCTGTTTTTT. Amino acids: CASSVGGGRFTGELFF.

This sequence joins TRBV6-5 and TRBJ1-2; 8 positions agree with TRBD1. The CDR3 covers 15 residues. Germline CDR1 reads MNHEY; CDR2 reads SVGAGI. V shed 4 bases and J 2 bases; nucleotides not matched to a gene: 6. CDR3 loop: CASSFLGTGNYGYTF. The CDR3 nucleotides read TGTGCCAGCAGTTTCCTAGGGACAGGAAACTATGGCTACACCTTC.